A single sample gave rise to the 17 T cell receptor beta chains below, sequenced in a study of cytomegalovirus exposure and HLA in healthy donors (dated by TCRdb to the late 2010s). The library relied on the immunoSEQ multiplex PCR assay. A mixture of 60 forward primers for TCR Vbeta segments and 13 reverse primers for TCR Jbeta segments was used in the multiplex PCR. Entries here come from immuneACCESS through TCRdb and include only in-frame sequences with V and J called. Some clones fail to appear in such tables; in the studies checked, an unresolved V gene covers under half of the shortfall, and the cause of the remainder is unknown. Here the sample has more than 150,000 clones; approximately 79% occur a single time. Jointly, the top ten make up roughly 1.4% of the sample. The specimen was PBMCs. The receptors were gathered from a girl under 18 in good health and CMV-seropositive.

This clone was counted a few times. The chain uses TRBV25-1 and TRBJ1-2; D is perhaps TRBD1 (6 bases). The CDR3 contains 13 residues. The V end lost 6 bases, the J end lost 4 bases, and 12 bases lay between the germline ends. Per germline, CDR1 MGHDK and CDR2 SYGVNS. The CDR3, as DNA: TGTGCCAGCAGCACAGGGCAGGTCTATGGCTACACCTTC. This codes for CASSTGQVYGYTF.

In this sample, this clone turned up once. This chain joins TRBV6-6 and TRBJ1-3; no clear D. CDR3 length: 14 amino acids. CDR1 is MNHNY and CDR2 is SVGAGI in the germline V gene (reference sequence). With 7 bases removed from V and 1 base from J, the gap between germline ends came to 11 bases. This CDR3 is CASNNRRSGNTIYF. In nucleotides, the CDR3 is TGTGCCAGCAACAACCGGCGGTCTGGAAACACCATATATTTT.

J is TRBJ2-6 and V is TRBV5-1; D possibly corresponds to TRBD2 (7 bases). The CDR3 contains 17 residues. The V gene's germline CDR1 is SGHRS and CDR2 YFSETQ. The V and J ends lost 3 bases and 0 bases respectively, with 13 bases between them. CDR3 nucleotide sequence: TGCGCCAGCAGCTACGGCGGGGGCCTCTCTGGGGCCAACGTCCTGACTTTC. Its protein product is CASSYGGGLSGANVLTF.

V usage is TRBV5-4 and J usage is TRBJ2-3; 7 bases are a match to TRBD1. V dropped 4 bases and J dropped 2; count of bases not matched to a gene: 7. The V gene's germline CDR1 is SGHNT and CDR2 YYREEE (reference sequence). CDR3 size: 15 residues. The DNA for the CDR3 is TGTGCCAGCAGCGTTCAGGGGGACCTCACAGATACGCAGTATTTT. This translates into CASSVQGDLTDTQYF. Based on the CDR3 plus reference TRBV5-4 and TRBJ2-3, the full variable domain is ETGVTQSPTHLIKTRGQQVTLRCSSQSGHNTVSWYQQALGQGPQFIFQYYREEENGRGNFPPRFSGLQFPNYSSELNVNALELDDSALYLCASSVQGDLTDTQYFGPGTRLTVL.

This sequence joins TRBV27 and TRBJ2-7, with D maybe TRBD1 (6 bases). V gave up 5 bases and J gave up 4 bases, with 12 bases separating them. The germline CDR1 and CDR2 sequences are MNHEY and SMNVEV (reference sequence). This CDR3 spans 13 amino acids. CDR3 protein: CASSHRDTYEQYF. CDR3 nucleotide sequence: TGTGCCAGCAGTCACCGGGACACTTACGAGCAGTACTTC.

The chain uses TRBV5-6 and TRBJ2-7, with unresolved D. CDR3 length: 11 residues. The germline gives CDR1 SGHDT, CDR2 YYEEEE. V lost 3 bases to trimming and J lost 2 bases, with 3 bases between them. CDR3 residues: CASSSTYEQYF. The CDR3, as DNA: TGTGCCAGCAGCTCAACCTACGAGCAGTACTTC.

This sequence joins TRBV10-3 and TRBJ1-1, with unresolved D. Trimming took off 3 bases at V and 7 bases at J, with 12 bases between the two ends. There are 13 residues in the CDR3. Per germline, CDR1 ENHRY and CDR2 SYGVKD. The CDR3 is CAISDPDRGEAFF. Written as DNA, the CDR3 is TGTGCCATCAGTGATCCCGATCGGGGTGAAGCTTTCTTT.

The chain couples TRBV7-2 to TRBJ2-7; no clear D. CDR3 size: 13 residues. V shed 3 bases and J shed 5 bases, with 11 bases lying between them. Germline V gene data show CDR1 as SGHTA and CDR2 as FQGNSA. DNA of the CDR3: TGTGCCAGCAGCTTCGCACTCACAGACGAGCAGTACTTC. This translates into CASSFALTDEQYF. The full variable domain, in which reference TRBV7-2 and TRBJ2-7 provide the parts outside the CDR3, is GAGVSQSPSNKVTEKGKDVELRCDPISGHTALYWYRQSLGQGLEFLIYFQGNSAPDKSGLPSDRFSAERTGGSVSTLTIQRTQQEDSAVYLCASSFALTDEQYFGPGTRLTVT.

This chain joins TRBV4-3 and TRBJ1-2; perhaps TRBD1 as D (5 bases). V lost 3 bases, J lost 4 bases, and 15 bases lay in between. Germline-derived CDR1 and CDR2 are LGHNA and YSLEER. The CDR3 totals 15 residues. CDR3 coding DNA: TGCGCCAGCAGCCACAATGGAGGGGCCGGCTATGGCTACACCTTC. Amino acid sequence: CASSHNGGAGYGYTF.

The CDR3 nucleotides are TGCGCCAGCAGCCCTCGAATCGGGGGACTGGGGGATGGCTACACCTTC. It is translated as CASSPRIGGLGDGYTF. V usage is TRBV5-1 and J usage is TRBJ1-2; weak D call: TRBD1 (5 bases). CDR1 and CDR2 (germline): SGHRS, YFSETQ. The V gene lost 4 bases and the J gene lost 6 bases, with 22 bases spanning the gap. The CDR3 consists of 16 residues. Filled out from reference TRBV5-1 and TRBJ1-2, the complete variable domain reads KAGVTQTPRYLIKTRGQQVTLSCSPISGHRSVSWYQQTPGQGLQFLFEYFSETQRNKGNFPGRFSGRQFSNSRSEMNVSTLELGDSALYLCASSPRIGGLGDGYTFGSGTRLTVV.

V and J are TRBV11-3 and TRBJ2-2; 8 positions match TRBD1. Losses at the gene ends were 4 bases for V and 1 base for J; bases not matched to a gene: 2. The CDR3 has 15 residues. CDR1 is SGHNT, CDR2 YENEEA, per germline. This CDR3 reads CASSSQGGNTGELFF. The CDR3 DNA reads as TGTGCCAGCAGCTCACAGGGGGGGAACACCGGGGAGCTGTTTTTT. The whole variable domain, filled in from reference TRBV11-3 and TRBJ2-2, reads EAGVVQSPRYKIIEKKQPVAFWCNPISGHNTLYWYLQNLGQGPELLIRYENEEAVDDSQLPKDRFSAERLKGVDSTLKIQPAELGDSAVYLCASSSQGGNTGELFFGEGSRLTVL.

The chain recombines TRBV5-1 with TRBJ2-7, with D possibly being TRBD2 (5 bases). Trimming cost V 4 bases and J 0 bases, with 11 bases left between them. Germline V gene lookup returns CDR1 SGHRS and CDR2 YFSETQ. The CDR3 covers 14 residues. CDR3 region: CASSTERYSYEQYF. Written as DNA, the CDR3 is TGCGCCAGCAGCACCGAGCGGTACTCCTACGAGCAGTACTTC.

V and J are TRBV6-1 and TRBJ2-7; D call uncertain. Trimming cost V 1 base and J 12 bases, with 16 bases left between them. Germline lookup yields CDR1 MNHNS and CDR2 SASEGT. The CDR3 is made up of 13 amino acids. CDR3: CASSEVESRGVYF. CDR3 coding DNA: TGTGCCAGCAGTGAAGTGGAGTCAAGAGGAGTGTACTTC.

For the CDR3, the DNA is TGTGCCAGCAGCTTGGGTGCGGGGGGGCCGGGGGGCACAGATACGCAGTATTTT. Translating it yields CASSLGAGGPGGTDTQYF. This chain joins TRBV11-2 and TRBJ2-3; 9 bases match TRBD2. J was trimmed by 1 base and V by 3 bases; bases with no gene match: 11. This CDR3 spans 18 amino acids. Germline V lookup: CDR1 SGHAT, CDR2 FQNNGV.

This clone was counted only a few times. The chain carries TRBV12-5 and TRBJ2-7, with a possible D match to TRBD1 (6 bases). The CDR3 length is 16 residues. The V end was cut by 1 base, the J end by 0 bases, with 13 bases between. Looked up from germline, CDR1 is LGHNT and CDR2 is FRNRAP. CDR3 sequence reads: CASGLDSWTASYEQYF. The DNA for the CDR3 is TGTGCTAGTGGTTTGGATTCTTGGACAGCCTCCTACGAGCAGTACTTC.

The DNA of the CDR3 is TGTGCCTCAAGCCAGGCAGAAGAGACCCAGTACTTC. Its translation: CASSQAEETQYF. The genes are TRBV10-3 and TRBJ2-5; D remains unclear. V gave up 11 bases and J gave up 3 bases, with 13 bases separating them. CDR1 and CDR2 from the germline V gene are ENHRY and SYGVKD. The CDR3 runs 12 residues.

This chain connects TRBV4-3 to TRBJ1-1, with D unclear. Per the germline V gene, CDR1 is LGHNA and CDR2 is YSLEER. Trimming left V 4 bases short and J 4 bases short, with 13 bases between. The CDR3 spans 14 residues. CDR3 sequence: CASSRQRQSTEAFF. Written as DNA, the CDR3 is TGCGCCAGCAGCCGGCAGAGGCAGAGCACTGAAGCTTTCTTT.